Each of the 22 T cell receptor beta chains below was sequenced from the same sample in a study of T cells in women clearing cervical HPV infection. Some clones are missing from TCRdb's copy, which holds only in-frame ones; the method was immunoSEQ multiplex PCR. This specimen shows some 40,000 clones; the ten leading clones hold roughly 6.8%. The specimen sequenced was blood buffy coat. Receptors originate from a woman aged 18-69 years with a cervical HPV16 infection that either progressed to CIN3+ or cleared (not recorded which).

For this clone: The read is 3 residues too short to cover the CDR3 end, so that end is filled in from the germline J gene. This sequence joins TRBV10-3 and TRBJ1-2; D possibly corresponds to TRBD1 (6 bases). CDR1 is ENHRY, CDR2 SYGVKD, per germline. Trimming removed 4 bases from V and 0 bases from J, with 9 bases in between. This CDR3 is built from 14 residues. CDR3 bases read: TGTGCCATCAGTGTACAGGGCGCTAACTATGGC. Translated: CAISVQGANYG. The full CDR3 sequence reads CAISVQGANYGYTF.

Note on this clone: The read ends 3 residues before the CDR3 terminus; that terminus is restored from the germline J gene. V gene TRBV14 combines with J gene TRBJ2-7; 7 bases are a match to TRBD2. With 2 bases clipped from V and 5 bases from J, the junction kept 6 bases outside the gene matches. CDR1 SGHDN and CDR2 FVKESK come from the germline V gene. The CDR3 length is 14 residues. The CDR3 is CASSQYDGGDEQYF. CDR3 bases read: TGTGCCAGCAGCCAATACGATGGGGGGGACGAG.

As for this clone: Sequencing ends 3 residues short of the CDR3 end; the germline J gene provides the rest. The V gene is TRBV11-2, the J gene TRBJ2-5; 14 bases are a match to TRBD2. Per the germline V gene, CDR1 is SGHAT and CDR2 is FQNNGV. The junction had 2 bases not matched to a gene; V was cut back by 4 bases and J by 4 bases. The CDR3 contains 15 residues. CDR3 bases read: TGTGCCAGCAGCTCGGGGACTAGCGGGAGAGAGACC. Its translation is CASSSGTSGRET. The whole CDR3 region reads CASSSGTSGRETQYF.

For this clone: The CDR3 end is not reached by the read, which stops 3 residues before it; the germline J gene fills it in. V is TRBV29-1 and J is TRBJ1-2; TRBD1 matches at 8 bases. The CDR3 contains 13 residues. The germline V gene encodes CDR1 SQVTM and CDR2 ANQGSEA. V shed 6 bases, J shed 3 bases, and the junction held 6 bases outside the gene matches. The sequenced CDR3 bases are TGCAGCGTGACCCTGACAGGGGACTATGGC. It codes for CSVTLTGDYG. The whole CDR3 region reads CSVTLTGDYGYTF.

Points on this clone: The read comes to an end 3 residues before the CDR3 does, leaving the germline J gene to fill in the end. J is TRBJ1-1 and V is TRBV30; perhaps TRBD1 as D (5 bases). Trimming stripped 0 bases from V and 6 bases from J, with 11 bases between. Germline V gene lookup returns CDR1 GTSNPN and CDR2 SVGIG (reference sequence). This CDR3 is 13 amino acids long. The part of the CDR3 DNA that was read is TGTGCCTGGAGTGTACAAGGGGTCGCTGAA. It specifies CAWSVQGVAE. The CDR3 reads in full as CAWSVQGVAEAFF.

The CDR3 bases that were read are TGCGCCAGCTCACCGAGGGGGCCTAATGAG. Its translation: CASSPRGPNE. The full-length CDR3 reads as CASSPRGPNEQFF. This chain links TRBV5-1 with TRBJ2-1; 7 bases are a match to TRBD1. The CDR3 end is not reached by the read, which stops 3 residues before it; the germline J gene fills it in. This CDR3 has 13 amino acids. CDR1 is SGHRS and CDR2 is YFSETQ in the germline V gene. V lost 7 bases to trimming and J lost 7 bases; unmatched junction nucleotides: 8.

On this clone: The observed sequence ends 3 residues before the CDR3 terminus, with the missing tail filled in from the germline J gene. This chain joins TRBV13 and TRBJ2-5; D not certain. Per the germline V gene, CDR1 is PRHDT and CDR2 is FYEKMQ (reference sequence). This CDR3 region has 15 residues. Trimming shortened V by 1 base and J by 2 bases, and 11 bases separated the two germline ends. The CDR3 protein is CASSLEGAQQETQYF. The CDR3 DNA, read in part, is TGTGCCAGCAGCTTAGAGGGCGCGCAACAAGAGACC.

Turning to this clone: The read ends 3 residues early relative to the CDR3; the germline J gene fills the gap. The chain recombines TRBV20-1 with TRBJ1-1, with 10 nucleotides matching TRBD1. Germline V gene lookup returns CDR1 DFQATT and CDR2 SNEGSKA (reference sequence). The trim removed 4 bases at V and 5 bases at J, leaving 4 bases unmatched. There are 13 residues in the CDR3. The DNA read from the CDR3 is TGCAGTGCTACCGACAGGGGGCTAACTGAA. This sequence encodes CSATDRGLTE. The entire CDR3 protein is CSATDRGLTEAFF.

CDR3 amino acids: CSAREGDTYNEQFF. The part of the CDR3 DNA that was read is TGCAGTGCTAGAGAAGGGGATACCTACAATGAG. J is TRBJ2-1 and V is TRBV20-1; possible D gene TRBD1, 5 bases. The read halts 3 residues ahead of the CDR3 end, with the missing end drawn from the germline J gene. Trimming removed 0 bases from V and 2 bases from J, with 8 bases in between. Germline CDR1 reads DFQATT; CDR2 reads SNEGSKA (reference sequence). The CDR3 loop spans 14 amino acids.

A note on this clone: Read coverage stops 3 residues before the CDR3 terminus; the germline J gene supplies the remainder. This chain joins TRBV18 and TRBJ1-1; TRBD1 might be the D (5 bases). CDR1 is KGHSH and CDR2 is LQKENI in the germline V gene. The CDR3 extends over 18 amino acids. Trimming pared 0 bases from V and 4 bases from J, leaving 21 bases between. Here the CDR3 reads CASSPPGRDGGLTTEAFF. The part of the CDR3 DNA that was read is TGTGCCAGCTCACCACCAGGACGGGACGGGGGGTTGACCACTGAA.

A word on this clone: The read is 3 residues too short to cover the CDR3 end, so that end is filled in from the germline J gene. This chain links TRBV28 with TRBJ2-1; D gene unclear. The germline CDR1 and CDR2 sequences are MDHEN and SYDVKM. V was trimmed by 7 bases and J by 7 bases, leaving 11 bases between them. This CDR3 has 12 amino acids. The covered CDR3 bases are TGTGCCAGCACCCCGCAAGGGAATGAG. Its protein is CASTPQGNE. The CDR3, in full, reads CASTPQGNEQFF.

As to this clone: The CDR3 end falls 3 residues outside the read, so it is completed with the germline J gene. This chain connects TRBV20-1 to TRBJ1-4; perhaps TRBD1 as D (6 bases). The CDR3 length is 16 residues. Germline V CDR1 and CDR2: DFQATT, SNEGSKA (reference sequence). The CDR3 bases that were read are TGCAGTGCTAGAGATCGACAGGCGATAGGTAATTCACCA. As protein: CSARDRQAIGNSP. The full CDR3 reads CSARDRQAIGNSPLFF.

CDR3: CSARDLRGRERSNQPQHF. The sequenced CDR3 bases are TGCAGTGCTAGAGATTTAAGGGGCAGGGAAAGGAGCAATCAGCCC. The chain employs TRBV20-1 and TRBJ1-5; tentatively, D is TRBD1 (5 bases). Read coverage stops 3 residues before the CDR3 terminus; the germline J gene supplies the remainder. Germline-derived CDR1 and CDR2 are DFQATT and SNEGSKA (reference sequence). This CDR3 has 18 residues. Trimming took 0 bases from V and 1 from J, leaving 19 bases between them.

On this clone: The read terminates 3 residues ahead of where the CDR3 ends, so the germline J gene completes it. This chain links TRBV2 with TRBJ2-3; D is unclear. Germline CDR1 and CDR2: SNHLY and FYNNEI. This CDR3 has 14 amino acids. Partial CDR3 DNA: TGTGCCAGCAGTGAGACAACAGTTGATCAGCCG. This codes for CASSETTVDQP. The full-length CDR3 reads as CASSETTVDQPQYF.

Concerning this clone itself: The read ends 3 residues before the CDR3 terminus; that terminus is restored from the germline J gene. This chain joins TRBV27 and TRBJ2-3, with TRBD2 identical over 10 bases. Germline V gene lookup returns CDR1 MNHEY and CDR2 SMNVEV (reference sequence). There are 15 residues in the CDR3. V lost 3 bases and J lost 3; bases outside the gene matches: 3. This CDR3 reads CASSFLAGETDTQYF. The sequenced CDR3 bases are TGTGCCAGCAGTTTTCTAGCGGGAGAGACAGATACG.

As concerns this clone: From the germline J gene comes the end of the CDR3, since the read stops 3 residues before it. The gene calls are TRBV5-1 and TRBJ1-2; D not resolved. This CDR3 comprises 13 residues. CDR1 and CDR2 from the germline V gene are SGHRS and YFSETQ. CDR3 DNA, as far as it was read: TGCGCCAGCAGCTTGATGGCTGAGAGGGGC. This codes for CASSLMAERG. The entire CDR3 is CASSLMAERGYTF.

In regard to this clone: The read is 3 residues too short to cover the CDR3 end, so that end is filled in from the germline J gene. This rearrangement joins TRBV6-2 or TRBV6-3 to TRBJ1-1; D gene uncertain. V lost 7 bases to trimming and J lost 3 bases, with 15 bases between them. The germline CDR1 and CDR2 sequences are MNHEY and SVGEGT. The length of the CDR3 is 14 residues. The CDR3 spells CASMRARYDTEAFF. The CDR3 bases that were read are TGTGCCAGCATGAGAGCGCGGTATGACACTGAA.

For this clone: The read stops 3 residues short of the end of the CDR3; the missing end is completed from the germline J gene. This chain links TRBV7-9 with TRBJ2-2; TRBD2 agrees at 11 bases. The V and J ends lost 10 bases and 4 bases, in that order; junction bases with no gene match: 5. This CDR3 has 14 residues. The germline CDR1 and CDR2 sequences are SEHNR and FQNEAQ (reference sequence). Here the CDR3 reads CAILAGGLTGELFF. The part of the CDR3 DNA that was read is TGTGCCATCCTAGCGGGGGGCCTCACCGGGGAG.

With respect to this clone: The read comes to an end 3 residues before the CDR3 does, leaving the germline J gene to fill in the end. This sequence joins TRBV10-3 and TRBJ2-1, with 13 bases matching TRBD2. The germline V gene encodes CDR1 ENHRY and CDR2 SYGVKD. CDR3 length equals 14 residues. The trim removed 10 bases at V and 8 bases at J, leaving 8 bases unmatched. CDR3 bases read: TGTGCCACCTCGGGACTAGCGGGAATCGATGAG. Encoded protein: CATSGLAGIDE. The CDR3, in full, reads CATSGLAGIDEQFF.

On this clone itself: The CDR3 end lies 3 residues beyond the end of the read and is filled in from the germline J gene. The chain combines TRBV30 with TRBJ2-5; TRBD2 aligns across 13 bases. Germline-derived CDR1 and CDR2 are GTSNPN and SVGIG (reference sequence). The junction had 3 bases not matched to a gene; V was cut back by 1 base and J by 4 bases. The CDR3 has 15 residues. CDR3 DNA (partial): TGTGCCTGGAGTGCGGGACTAGCGGGAAGAGAGACC. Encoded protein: CAWSAGLAGRET. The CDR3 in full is CAWSAGLAGRETQYF.

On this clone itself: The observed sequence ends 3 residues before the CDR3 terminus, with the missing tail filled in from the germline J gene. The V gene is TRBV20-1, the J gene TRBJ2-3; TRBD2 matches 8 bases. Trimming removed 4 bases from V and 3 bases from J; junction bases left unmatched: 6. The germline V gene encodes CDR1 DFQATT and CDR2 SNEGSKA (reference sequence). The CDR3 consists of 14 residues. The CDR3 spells CSANRLAWTDTQYF. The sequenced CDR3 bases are TGCAGTGCTAACCGACTAGCGTGGACAGATACG.

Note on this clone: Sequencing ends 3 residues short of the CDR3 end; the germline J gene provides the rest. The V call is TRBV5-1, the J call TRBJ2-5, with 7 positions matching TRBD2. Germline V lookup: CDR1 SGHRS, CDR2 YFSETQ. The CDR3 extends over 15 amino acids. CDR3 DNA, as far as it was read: TGCGCCAGCAGTTCGACTAGCCCCATCACAGATACC. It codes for CASSSTSPITDT. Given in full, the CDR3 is CASSSTSPITDTQYF.